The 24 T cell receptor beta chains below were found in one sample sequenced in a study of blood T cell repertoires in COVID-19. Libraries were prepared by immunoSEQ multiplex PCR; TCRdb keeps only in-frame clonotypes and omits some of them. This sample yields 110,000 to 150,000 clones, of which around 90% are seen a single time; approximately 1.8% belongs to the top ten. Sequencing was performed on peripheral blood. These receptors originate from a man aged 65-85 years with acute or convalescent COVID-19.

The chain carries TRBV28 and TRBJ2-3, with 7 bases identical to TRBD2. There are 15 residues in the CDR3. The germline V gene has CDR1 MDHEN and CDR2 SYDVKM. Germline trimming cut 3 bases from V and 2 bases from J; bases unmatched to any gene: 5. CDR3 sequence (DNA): TGTGCCAGCAGTTTGAGCGGGGCCAACACAGATACGCAGTATTTT. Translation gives CASSLSGANTDTQYF.

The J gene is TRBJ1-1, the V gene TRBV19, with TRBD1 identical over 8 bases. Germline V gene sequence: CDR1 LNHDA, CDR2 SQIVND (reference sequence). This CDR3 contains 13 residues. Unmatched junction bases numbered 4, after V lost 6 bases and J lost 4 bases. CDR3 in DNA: TGTGCCAGTAGCACAGGGGGGGTCACTGAAGCTTTCTTT. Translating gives CASSTGGVTEAFF.

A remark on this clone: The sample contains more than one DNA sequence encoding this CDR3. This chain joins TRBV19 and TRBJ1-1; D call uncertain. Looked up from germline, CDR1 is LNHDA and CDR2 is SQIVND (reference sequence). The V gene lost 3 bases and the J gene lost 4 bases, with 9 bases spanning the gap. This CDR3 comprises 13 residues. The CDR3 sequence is CASSIGGSTEAFF. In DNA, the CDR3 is TGTGCCAGTAGTATTGGAGGGTCCACTGAAGCTTTCTTT.

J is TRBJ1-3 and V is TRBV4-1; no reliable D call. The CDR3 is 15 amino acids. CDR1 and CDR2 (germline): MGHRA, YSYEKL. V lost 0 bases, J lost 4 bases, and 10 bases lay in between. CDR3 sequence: CASSQDERVGNTIYF. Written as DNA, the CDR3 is TGCGCCAGCAGCCAAGATGAGAGGGTAGGAAACACCATATATTTT.

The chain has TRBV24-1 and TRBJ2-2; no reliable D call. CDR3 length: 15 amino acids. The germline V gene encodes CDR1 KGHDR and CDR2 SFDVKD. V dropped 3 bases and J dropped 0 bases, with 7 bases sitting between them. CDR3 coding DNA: TGTGCCACCAGTGATCCTCGGTCGAACACCGGGGAGCTGTTTTTT. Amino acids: CATSDPRSNTGELFF.

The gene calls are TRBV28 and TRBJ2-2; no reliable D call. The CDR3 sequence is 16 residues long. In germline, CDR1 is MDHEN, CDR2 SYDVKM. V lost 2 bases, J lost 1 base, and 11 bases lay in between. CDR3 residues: CASSLNLALNTGELFF. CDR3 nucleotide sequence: TGTGCCAGCAGTTTAAATTTAGCCCTGAACACCGGGGAGCTGTTTTTT.

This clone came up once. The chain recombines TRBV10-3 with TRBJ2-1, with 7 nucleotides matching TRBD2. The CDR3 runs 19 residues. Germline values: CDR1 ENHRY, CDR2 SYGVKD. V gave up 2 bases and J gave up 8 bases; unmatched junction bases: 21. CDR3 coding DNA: TGTGCCATCAGTGAGGGATGGGCTAGCGGTTCTTGGGGTCACGATGAGCAGTTCTTC. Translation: CAISEGWASGSWGHDEQFF.

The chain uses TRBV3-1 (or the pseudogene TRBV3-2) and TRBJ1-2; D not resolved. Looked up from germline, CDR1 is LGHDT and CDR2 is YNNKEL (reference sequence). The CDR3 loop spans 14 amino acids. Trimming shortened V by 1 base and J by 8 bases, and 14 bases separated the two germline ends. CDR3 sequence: CASSQAVGAGGYTF. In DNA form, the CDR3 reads TGTGCCAGCAGCCAAGCAGTAGGAGCGGGCGGCTACACCTTC.

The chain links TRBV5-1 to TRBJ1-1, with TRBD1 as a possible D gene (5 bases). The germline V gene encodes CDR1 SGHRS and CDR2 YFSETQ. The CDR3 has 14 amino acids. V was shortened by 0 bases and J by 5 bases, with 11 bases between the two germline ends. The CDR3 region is CASSLGGAGTEAFF. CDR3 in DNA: TGCGCCAGCAGCTTGGGTGGGGCGGGAACTGAAGCTTTCTTT. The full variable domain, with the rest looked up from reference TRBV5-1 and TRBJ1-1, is KAGVTQTPRYLIKTRGQQVTLSCSPISGHRSVSWYQQTPGQGLQFLFEYFSETQRNKGNFPGRFSGRQFSNSRSEMNVSTLELGDSALYLCASSLGGAGTEAFFGQGTRLTVV.

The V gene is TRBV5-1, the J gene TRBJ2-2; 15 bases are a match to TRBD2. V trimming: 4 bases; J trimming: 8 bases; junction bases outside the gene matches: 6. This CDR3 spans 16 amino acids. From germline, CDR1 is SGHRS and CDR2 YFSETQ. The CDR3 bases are TGCGCCAGCAGCAGGACTAGCGGGAGGGCCCTGGGGGAGCTGTTTTTT. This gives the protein CASSRTSGRALGELFF.

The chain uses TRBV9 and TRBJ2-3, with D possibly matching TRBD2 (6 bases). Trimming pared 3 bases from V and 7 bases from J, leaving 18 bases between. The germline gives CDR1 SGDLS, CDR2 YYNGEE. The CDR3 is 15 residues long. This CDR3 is CASSASAGGAYTQYF. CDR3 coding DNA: TGTGCCAGCAGCGCCTCGGCTGGAGGGGCTTATACGCAGTATTTT.

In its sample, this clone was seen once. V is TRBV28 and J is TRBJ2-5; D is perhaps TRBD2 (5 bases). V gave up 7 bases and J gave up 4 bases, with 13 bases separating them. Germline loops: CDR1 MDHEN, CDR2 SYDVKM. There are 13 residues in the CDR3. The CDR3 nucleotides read TGTGCCAGCAATGGAGGACGGGTAGAGACCCAGTACTTC. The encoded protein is CASNGGRVETQYF.

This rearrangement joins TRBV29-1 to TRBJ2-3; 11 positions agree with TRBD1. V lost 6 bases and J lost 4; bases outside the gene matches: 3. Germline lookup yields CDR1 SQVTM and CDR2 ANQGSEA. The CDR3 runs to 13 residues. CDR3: CSVGQGVADTQYF. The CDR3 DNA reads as TGCAGCGTGGGACAGGGGGTAGCAGATACGCAGTATTTT.

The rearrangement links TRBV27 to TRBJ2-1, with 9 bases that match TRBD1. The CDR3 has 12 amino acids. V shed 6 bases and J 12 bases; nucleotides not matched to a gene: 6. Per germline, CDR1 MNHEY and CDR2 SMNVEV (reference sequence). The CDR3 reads CASSTTGGGQFF. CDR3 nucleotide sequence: TGTGCCAGCAGCACGACAGGGGGTGGGCAGTTCTTC.

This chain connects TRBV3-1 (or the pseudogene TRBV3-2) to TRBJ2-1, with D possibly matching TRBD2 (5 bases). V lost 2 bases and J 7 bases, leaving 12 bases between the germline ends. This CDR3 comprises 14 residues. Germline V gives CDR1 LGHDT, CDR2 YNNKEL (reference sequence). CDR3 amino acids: CASSQSGVRNEQFF. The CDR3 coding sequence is TGTGCCAGCAGCCAATCCGGGGTTCGGAATGAGCAGTTCTTC.

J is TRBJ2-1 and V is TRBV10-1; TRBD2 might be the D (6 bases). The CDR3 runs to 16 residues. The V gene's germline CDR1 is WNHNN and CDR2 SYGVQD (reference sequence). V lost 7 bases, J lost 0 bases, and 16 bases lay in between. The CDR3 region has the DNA TGCGCCAGCACCGGCCGAGCGGGCAGCTCCTACAATGAGCAGTTCTTC. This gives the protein CASTGRAGSSYNEQFF.

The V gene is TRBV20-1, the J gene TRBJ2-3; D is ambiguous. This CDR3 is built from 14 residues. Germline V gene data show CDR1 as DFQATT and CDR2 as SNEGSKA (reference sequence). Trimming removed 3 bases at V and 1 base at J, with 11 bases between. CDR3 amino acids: CSASLRMGTDTQYF. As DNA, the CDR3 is TGCAGTGCTAGTCTCAGGATGGGCACAGATACGCAGTATTTT.

DNA for the CDR3: TGTGCCAGCAGCTTAGTGGGACAGATAAGCACAGATACGCAGTATTTT. It translates to CASSLVGQISTDTQYF. The chain employs TRBV7-9 and TRBJ2-3, with 7 bases identical to TRBD1. The CDR3 totals 16 residues. The germline V gene encodes CDR1 SEHNR and CDR2 FQNEAQ (reference sequence). The trim removed 1 base at V and 0 bases at J, leaving 4 bases unmatched.

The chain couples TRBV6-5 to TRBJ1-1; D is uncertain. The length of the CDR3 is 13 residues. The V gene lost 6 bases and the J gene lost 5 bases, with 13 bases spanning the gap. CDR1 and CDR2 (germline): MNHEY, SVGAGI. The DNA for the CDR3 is TGTGCCAGCAGGGTTTTACTTAGTACTGAAGCTTTCTTT. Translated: CASRVLLSTEAFF.

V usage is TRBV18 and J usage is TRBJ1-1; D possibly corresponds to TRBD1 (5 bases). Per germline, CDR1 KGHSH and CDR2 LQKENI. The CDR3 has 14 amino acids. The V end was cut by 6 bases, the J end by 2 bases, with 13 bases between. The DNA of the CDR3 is TGTGCCAGCTCGCGGGACCGGCTTAACACTGAAGCTTTCTTT. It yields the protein CASSRDRLNTEAFF.

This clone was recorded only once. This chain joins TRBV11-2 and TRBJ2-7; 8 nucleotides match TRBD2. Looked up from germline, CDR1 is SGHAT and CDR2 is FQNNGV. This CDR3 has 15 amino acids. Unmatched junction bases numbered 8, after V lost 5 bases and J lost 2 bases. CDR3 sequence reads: CASSPTGGGTYEQYF. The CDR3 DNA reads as TGTGCCAGCAGCCCTACTGGCGGGGGGACCTACGAGCAGTACTTC. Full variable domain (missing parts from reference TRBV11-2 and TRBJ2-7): EAGVAQSPRYKIIEKRQSVAFWCNPISGHATLYWYQQILGQGPKLLIQFQNNGVVDDSQLPKDRFSAERLKGVDSTLKIQPAKLEDSAVYLCASSPTGGGTYEQYFGPGTRLTVT.

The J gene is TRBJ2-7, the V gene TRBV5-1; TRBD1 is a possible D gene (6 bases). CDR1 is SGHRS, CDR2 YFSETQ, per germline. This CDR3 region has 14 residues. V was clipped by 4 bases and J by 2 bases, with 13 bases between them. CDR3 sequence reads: CASSVRQAAYEQYF. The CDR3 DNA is TGCGCCAGCAGCGTGCGACAGGCCGCCTACGAGCAGTACTTC.

The CDR3 DNA sequence: TGTGCCAGTAGTATCTTCAGGGGCAGCTCCTACGAGCAGTACTTC. Protein: CASSIFRGSSYEQYF. This sequence joins TRBV19 and TRBJ2-7, with D perhaps TRBD1 (6 bases). V lost 3 bases to trimming and J lost 0 bases, with 12 bases between them. CDR1 is LNHDA, CDR2 SQIVND, per germline (reference sequence). The CDR3 contains 15 residues.

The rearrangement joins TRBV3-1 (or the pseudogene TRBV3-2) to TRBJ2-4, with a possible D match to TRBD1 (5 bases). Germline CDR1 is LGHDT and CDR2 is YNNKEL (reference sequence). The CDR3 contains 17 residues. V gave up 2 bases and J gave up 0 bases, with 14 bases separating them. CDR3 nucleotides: TGTGCCAGCAGCCAATGGGGCGGCCAGCTAGCCAAAAACATTCAGTACTTC. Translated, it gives CASSQWGGQLAKNIQYF.